The 7 T cell receptor beta chains listed next were all sequenced from one sample in a study of T cells in women clearing cervical HPV infection. Clones were sequenced by immunoSEQ multiplex PCR, and TCRdb holds only the in-frame ones, with some missing. The sample table includes 25,000 to 35,000 clones. The sequenced sample was blood buffy coat. The receptors were gathered from a woman aged 18 to 69 with a cervical HPV16 infection that either progressed to CIN3+ or cleared (not recorded which).

About this clone: The sequenced fragment ends 3 residues before the CDR3 boundary, so the rest is inferred from the germline J gene. The gene calls are TRBV5-1 and TRBJ2-5, with TRBD1 matching over 10 bases. The germline V gene encodes CDR1 SGHRS and CDR2 YFSETQ. The CDR3 has 15 residues. J was trimmed by 5 bases and V by 4 bases; bases with no gene match: 8. CDR3 DNA (partial): TGCGCCAGCAGCACTCGGACAGGGGGAGGGGAGACC. Translating gives CASSTRTGGGET. The CDR3 reads in full as CASSTRTGGGETQYF.

Turning to this clone: The CDR3 extends 3 residues past the end of the read, so its final part is completed from the germline J gene. V usage is TRBV5-1 and J usage is TRBJ1-6; D gene ambiguous. This CDR3 spans 14 amino acids. The V gene lost 2 bases and the J gene lost 7 bases, with 10 bases spanning the gap. Germline CDR1 reads SGHRS; CDR2 reads YFSETQ. Partial CDR3 DNA: TGCGCCAGCAGCTTAACTTTGATGAATTCACCC. Amino acid sequence: CASSLTLMNSP. The whole CDR3 is CASSLTLMNSPLHF.

On this clone: With the read ending 3 residues before the CDR3 end, the germline J gene is used to fill in that end. V and J are TRBV18 and TRBJ2-3, with D perhaps matching TRBD2 (6 bases). The CDR3 has 15 amino acids. CDR1 is KGHSH, CDR2 LQKENI, per germline. Trimming removed 2 bases from V and 0 bases from J, with 9 bases in between. The sequenced part of the CDR3 DNA is TGTGCCAGCTCACCAGCACTAGCCAGCACAGATACG. Its protein is CASSPALASTDT. The entire CDR3 sequence reads CASSPALASTDTQYF.

As concerns this clone: The CDR3 extends 3 residues past the end of the read, so its final part is completed from the germline J gene. The chain couples TRBV19 to TRBJ2-1; D remains unclear. Germline V gives CDR1 LNHDA, CDR2 SQIVND (reference sequence). The CDR3 runs 14 residues. V was pared by 0 bases and J by 8 bases, with 11 bases between. The CDR3 region is CASSIDLGNYEQFF. CDR3 DNA (partial): TGTGCCAGTAGTATAGATCTAGGAAACTATGAG.

A word on this clone: From the germline J gene comes the end of the CDR3, since the read stops 3 residues before it. The rearrangement uses TRBV28 and TRBJ2-7; 7 bases are a match to TRBD1. Trimming cost V 5 bases and J 2 bases; bases outside gene matches: 3. The germline CDR1 and CDR2 sequences are MDHEN and SYDVKM. CDR3 length equals 13 residues. The CDR3 bases that were read are TGTGCCAGCAGTCCGGGACAGACCTACGAG. It yields the protein CASSPGQTYE. The complete CDR3 sequence is CASSPGQTYEQYF.

As concerns this clone: The read falls 3 residues short of the CDR3 end, and the missing part is taken from the germline J gene. The genes are TRBV2 and TRBJ2-5; maybe TRBD1 (6 bases). From germline, CDR1 is SNHLY and CDR2 FYNNEI. Deletions cut 7 bases from V and 5 bases from J, with 20 bases between. The CDR3 sequence is 15 residues long. The CDR3 loop reads CASIPRTDLRETQYF. The DNA read from the CDR3 is TGTGCCAGCATTCCCCGGACAGACCTCCGGGAGACC.

On this clone: Read sequence stops 3 residues before the CDR3 end, and the germline J gene provides the missing end. The chain links TRBV5-1 to TRBJ2-6, with 7 positions matching TRBD1. Looked up from germline, CDR1 is SGHRS and CDR2 is YFSETQ. This CDR3 contains 16 residues. V shed 6 bases, J shed 0 bases, and the junction held 6 bases outside the gene matches. The CDR3 bases that were read are TGCGCCAGCAAAAGGACAGGTTACTCTGGGGCCAACGTC. It is translated as CASKRTGYSGANV. The CDR3 in full is CASKRTGYSGANVLTF.